These 27 T cell receptor beta chains came from one sample sequenced in a study of shared clonotypes between healthy human individuals. Naivety among CD8 cells was defined by CD45RO negativity and positive CCR7 selection, thereby excluding terminally differentiated effector memory CD45RA+ cells. Using immunoSEQ multiplex PCR, the repertoire was profiled, and TCRdb retains in-frame clones only, with some absent. In the table there are roughly 590,000 clones, 95% to 96% of which are singletons. Sequences were obtained from naive CD8+ T cells sorted from blood. These receptors all come from a woman aged 25 to 39 in good health.

This rearrangement joins TRBV5-5 to TRBJ2-7; D unclear. V gave up 4 bases and J gave up 5 bases, with 16 bases separating them. Germline CDR1 and CDR2: SGHKS and YYEKEE (reference sequence). This CDR3 has 14 residues. The CDR3 sequence is CASSALQGNHEQYF. The CDR3 DNA sequence: TGTGCCAGCAGCGCTCTCCAAGGCAACCACGAGCAGTACTTC.

This chain connects TRBV5-1 to TRBJ2-3, with a tentative D call TRBD1 (5 bases). With 4 bases removed from V and 0 bases from J, the gap between germline ends came to 9 bases. This CDR3 is 14 amino acids long. Germline CDR1 reads SGHRS; CDR2 reads YFSETQ. CDR3 coding DNA: TGCGCCAGCAGCCGTCAGGGTAGCACAGATACGCAGTATTTT. Translated: CASSRQGSTDTQYF.

This clone was seen a single time. This rearrangement joins TRBV5-4 to TRBJ2-7; possible D gene TRBD1, 5 bases. Per the germline V gene, CDR1 is SGHNT and CDR2 is YYREEE (reference sequence). V dropped 3 bases and J dropped 2 bases, with 9 bases sitting between them. This CDR3 comprises 13 residues. The CDR3 reads CASSYGQTYEQYF. Written as DNA, the CDR3 is TGTGCCAGCAGCTACGGACAAACCTACGAGCAGTACTTC.

This sequence joins TRBV7-9 and TRBJ1-1, with 7 positions matching TRBD1. CDR3 length: 15 amino acids. The J segment lost 4 bases and the V segment lost 5 bases, leaving 10 bases of the junction unmatched. The germline V gene encodes CDR1 SEHNR and CDR2 FQNEAQ (reference sequence). The CDR3 DNA sequence: TGTGCCAGCAGCCAAGATGAGGCAGGGGGCACTGAAGCTTTCTTT. It codes for CASSQDEAGGTEAFF. The full variable domain, with the rest looked up from reference TRBV7-9 and TRBJ1-1, is DTGVSQNPRHKITKRGQNVTFRCDPISEHNRLYWYRQTLGQGPEFLTYFQNEAQLEKSRLLSDRFSAERPKGSFSTLEIQRTEQGDSAMYLCASSQDEAGGTEAFFGQGTRLTVV.

The chain combines TRBV30 with TRBJ1-5, with D perhaps TRBD1 (6 bases). Trimming stripped 7 bases from V and 3 bases from J, with 13 bases between. Germline CDR1 is GTSNPN and CDR2 is SVGIG (reference sequence). This CDR3 spans 13 amino acids. This CDR3 is CASSPGDNQPQHF. The CDR3 nucleotides read TGTGCCTCCTCACCAGGGGACAATCAGCCCCAGCATTTT.

V gene TRBV2 combines with J gene TRBJ2-1; D gene ambiguous. This CDR3 spans 16 amino acids. CDR1 SNHLY and CDR2 FYNNEI come from the germline V gene. V lost 3 bases, J lost 4 bases, and 16 bases lay in between. For the CDR3, the DNA is TGTGCCAGCAGTGAGTCGGCGGCCGGTCGGTACAATGAGCAGTTCTTC. This translates into CASSESAAGRYNEQFF. Together with reference TRBV2 and TRBJ2-1, the CDR3 gives the full variable domain: EPEVTQTPSHQVTQMGQEVILRCVPISNHLYFYWYRQILGQKVEFLVSFYNNEISEKSEIFDDQFSVERPDGSNFTLKIRSTKLEDSAMYFCASSESAAGRYNEQFFGPGTRLTVL.

This clone was seen a handful of times. The chain is built from TRBV13 and TRBJ1-5; D gene ambiguous. The V gene's germline CDR1 is PRHDT and CDR2 FYEKMQ (reference sequence). The V end lost 6 bases, the J end lost 7 bases, and 13 bases lay between the germline ends. The CDR3 contains 13 residues. The CDR3 reads CASSSKGRQPQHF. CDR3 DNA: TGTGCCAGCAGTTCTAAGGGCAGGCAGCCCCAGCATTTT.

This chain links TRBV2 with TRBJ2-7; no reliable D call. Trimming took 2 bases from V and 0 from J, leaving 17 bases between them. From germline, CDR1 is SNHLY and CDR2 FYNNEI. This CDR3 spans 17 amino acids. CDR3 bases: TGTGCCAGCAGTGAACTCTCTCACGGCAAGAGCTCCTACGAGCAGTACTTC. Protein: CASSELSHGKSSYEQYF.

This CDR3 is CASSLVPEGYNEQFF. Written as DNA, the CDR3 is TGTGCCAGCAGCTTAGTACCCGAAGGCTACAATGAGCAGTTCTTC. The rearrangement uses TRBV7-8 and TRBJ2-1; no reliable D call. The CDR3 covers 15 residues. The ends were cut back, 1 base at V and 3 bases at J, with 10 bases in the middle. Germline lookup yields CDR1 SGHVS and CDR2 FQNEAQ.

The chain joins TRBV9 to TRBJ2-1; the match to TRBD2 covers 9 bases. The CDR3 runs 16 residues. V was pared by 4 bases and J by 0 bases, with 5 bases of the junction left unmatched. CDR1 is SGDLS and CDR2 is YYNGEE in the germline V gene. As DNA, the CDR3 is TGTGCCAGCAGCCTTTTTAGCGGGAGCTCCTACAATGAGCAGTTCTTC. It is translated as CASSLFSGSSYNEQFF.

The chain is built from TRBV14 and TRBJ2-7, with 8 bases fitting TRBD1. The CDR3 contains 17 residues. J gave up 3 bases and V 0 bases, and 10 bases lay outside the gene matches. Germline V gene sequence: CDR1 SGHDN, CDR2 FVKESK. CDR3 DNA: TGTGCCAGCAGCCAAGATTTTGGGGGACAGGTCCACTACGAGCAGTACTTC. Protein product: CASSQDFGGQVHYEQYF. Looking up the rest from reference TRBV14 and TRBJ2-7 gives the full variable domain: EAGVTQFPSHSVIEKGQTVTLRCDPISGHDNLYWYRRVMGKEIKFLLHFVKESKQDESGMPNNRFLAERTGGTYSTLKVQPAELEDSGVYFCASSQDFGGQVHYEQYFGPGTRLTVT.

The V gene is TRBV7-9, the J gene TRBJ2-7; D is ambiguous. Trimming shortened V by 5 bases and J by 2 bases, and 7 bases separated the two germline ends. The CDR3 runs 12 residues. CDR1 and CDR2 from the germline V gene are SEHNR and FQNEAQ (reference sequence). CDR3 DNA sequence: TGTGCCAGCAGCGTAAATCCCTACGAGCAGTACTTC. Amino acids: CASSVNPYEQYF.

The rearrangement joins TRBV2 to TRBJ1-5, with a possible D match to TRBD1 (6 bases). Germline assignment: CDR1 SNHLY and CDR2 FYNNEI. The length of the CDR3 is 14 residues. Trimming stripped 7 bases from V and 3 bases from J, with 13 bases between. CDR3 sequence (DNA): TGTGCCAGCACCGCAGGGGAATACAATCAGCCCCAGCATTTT. Translated, it gives CASTAGEYNQPQHF.

This clone appeared a single time. The rearrangement links TRBV7-9 to TRBJ1-1; maybe TRBD1 (5 bases). Germline V gives CDR1 SEHNR, CDR2 FQNEAQ (reference sequence). V gave up 11 bases and J gave up 0 bases, with 13 bases separating them. CDR3 length: 13 amino acids. The CDR3 region is CAGLDSMNTEAFF. CDR3 sequence (DNA): TGTGCCGGACTAGACAGCATGAACACTGAAGCTTTCTTT.

This clone has a single count. Other DNA sequences in this specimen translate into the identical CDR3. This chain links TRBV27 with TRBJ2-7; D is tentatively TRBD1 or TRBD2 (5 bases each). Germline lookup yields CDR1 MNHEY and CDR2 SMNVEV (reference sequence). Between the trimmed V and J ends, which lost 6 bases and 3 bases, there was a span of 12 bases. The CDR3 totals 13 residues. The CDR3 bases are TGTGCCAGCAGACCCGGGACCAGCTACGAGCAGTACTTC. This translates into CASRPGTSYEQYF.

CDR3: CASSGQTGNEKLFF. CDR3 in DNA: TGTGCCAGCAGCGGGCAGACAGGGAATGAAAAACTGTTTTTT. This sequence joins TRBV9 and TRBJ1-4; 7 bases are shared with TRBD1. Germline V gives CDR1 SGDLS, CDR2 YYNGEE. V lost 3 bases and J lost 5; bases outside the gene matches: 4. The CDR3 contains 14 residues.

This chain links TRBV27 with TRBJ2-7, with a possible D match to TRBD2 (5 bases). V was shortened by 5 bases and J by 5 bases, with 16 bases between the two germline ends. CDR3 size: 14 residues. Germline values: CDR1 MNHEY, CDR2 SMNVEV (reference sequence). In nucleotides, the CDR3 is TGTGCCAGCAGTCCCATAAGCGCGGGTGACGAGCAGTACTTC. The encoded protein is CASSPISAGDEQYF.

The chain recombines TRBV7-9 with TRBJ2-4; 16 bases match TRBD2. The J segment lost 5 bases and the V segment lost 5 bases, leaving 12 bases of the junction unmatched. Germline CDR1 and CDR2: SEHNR and FQNEAQ (reference sequence). This CDR3 has 19 residues. The DNA for the CDR3 is TGTGCCAGCAGCCCTCCCACCGGGACTAGCGGGAGGGCGGAAAACATTCAGTACTTC. This encodes CASSPPTGTSGRAENIQYF.

V gene TRBV27 combines with J gene TRBJ2-1; perhaps TRBD1 as D (7 bases). Germline V gene lookup returns CDR1 MNHEY and CDR2 SMNVEV (reference sequence). V was cut by 6 bases and J by 12 bases, with 12 bases left in between. This CDR3 is 11 amino acids long. The CDR3: CASRQGRTQFF. DNA of the CDR3: TGTGCCAGCAGACAGGGGAGGACGCAGTTCTTC.

V and J are TRBV7-9 and TRBJ1-4; 8 bases fit TRBD1. The CDR3 runs to 14 residues. V was pared by 5 bases and J by 8 bases, with 7 bases of the junction left unmatched. Germline V CDR1 and CDR2: SEHNR, FQNEAQ (reference sequence). CDR3 DNA sequence: TGTGCCAGCAGCACGGACAGGGAAGGCGAAAAACTGTTTTTT. Protein product: CASSTDREGEKLFF.

For this clone: Other DNA sequences within the sample encode an identical CDR3. This chain connects TRBV7-9 to TRBJ2-7, with 7 bases matching TRBD2. Trimming cost V 5 bases and J 2 bases; bases outside gene matches: 3. The CDR3 contains 13 residues. The germline V gene has CDR1 SEHNR and CDR2 FQNEAQ (reference sequence). CDR3 sequence (DNA): TGTGCCAGCAGCCCTAGCGGAGCCTACGAGCAGTACTTC. Translating gives CASSPSGAYEQYF.

This sequence joins TRBV5-6 and TRBJ2-1; unclear D gene. This CDR3 comprises 15 residues. Germline values: CDR1 SGHDT, CDR2 YYEEEE. Trimming stripped 1 base from V and 2 bases from J, with 10 bases between. The CDR3 coding sequence is TGTGCCAGCAGCTTGCATGAGGCCCCCTACAATGAGCAGTTCTTC. Its protein is CASSLHEAPYNEQFF.

The chain joins TRBV27 to TRBJ1-2, with a weak D call TRBD1 (5 bases). Trimming took 2 bases from V and 4 from J, leaving 8 bases between them. The CDR3 has 13 residues. Looked up from germline, CDR1 is MNHEY and CDR2 is SMNVEV (reference sequence). The CDR3 protein is CASSLGTLYGYTF. Written as DNA, the CDR3 is TGTGCCAGCAGTTTAGGGACTCTCTATGGCTACACCTTC.

As concerns this clone: Other DNA sequences in this sample translate to the same CDR3. V is TRBV27 and J is TRBJ2-1, with a possible D match to TRBD2 (6 bases). From germline, CDR1 is MNHEY and CDR2 SMNVEV (reference sequence). The CDR3 runs to 15 residues. The germline V and J ends were trimmed by 2 bases and 3 bases, with 11 bases remaining between them. CDR3 DNA sequence: TGTGCCAGCAGTTTACGGACCGGGAGCTACAATGAGCAGTTCTTC. Translating gives CASSLRTGSYNEQFF.

The gene calls are TRBV4-1 and TRBJ1-2; D might be TRBD1 (6 bases). The CDR3 consists of 15 residues. Germline V lookup: CDR1 MGHRA, CDR2 YSYEKL. Trimming left V 5 bases short and J 4 bases short, with 17 bases between. The CDR3 sequence is CASSVAGEKLYGYTF. The CDR3 region has the DNA TGCGCCAGCAGCGTGGCAGGGGAAAAACTCTATGGCTACACCTTC.

The genes are TRBV27 and TRBJ1-5; D not resolved. The CDR3 consists of 14 residues. V was shortened by 1 base and J by 1 base, with 5 bases between the two germline ends. Per germline, CDR1 MNHEY and CDR2 SMNVEV (reference sequence). For the CDR3, the DNA is TGTGCCAGCAGTTTATTGACCAGCAATCAGCCCCAGCATTTT. It encodes CASSLLTSNQPQHF.

The rearrangement joins TRBV4-1 to TRBJ2-7; no reliable D call. The CDR3 covers 14 residues. Germline V CDR1 and CDR2: MGHRA, YSYEKL. V was pared by 1 base and J by 2 bases, with 9 bases between. The CDR3 bases are TGCGCCAGCAGCCAAGTTGGCAAGACCTACGAGCAGTACTTC. Translation gives CASSQVGKTYEQYF.